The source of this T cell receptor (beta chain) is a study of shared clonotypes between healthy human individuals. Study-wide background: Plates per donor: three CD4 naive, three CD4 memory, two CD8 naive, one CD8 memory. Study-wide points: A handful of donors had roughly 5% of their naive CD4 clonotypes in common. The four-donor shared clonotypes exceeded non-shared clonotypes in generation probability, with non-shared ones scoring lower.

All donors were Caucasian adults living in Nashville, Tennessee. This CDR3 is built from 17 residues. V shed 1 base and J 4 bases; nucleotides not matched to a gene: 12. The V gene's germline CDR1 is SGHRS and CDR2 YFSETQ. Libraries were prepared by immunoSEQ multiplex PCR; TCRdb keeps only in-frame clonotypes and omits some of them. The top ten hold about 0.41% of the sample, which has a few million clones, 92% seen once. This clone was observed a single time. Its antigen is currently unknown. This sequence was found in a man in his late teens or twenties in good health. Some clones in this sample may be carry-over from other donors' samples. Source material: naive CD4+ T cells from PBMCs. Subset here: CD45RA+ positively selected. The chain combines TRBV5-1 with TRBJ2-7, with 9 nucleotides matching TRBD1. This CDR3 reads CASSLRGWGQGGYEQYF. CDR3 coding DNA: TGCGCCAGCAGCTTGAGGGGTTGGGGACAGGGAGGATACGAGCAGTACTTC.